This is a list of T cell receptor beta chains from one sample in a study of blood T cell repertoires in COVID-19. The assay was immunoSEQ multiplex PCR, and TCRdb's table has in-frame clones only and misses some. The repertoire holds about 320,000 clones, with 65% to 90% as singletons. The sequencing sample was made of peripheral blood. The receptors shown here come from a human donor in a cohort sampled during active COVID-19. Both conserved end residues are part of each CDR3. D genes are given only for firm matches. Size tells how often a clone was seen (once, few, many) or the class of an expanded clone, and some rows leave it out.

>TRBJ1-1|.|.|TRBV7-6
CASSLGPTWNTEAFF
TGTGCCAGCAGCTTAGGGCCGACTTGGAACACTGAAGCTTTCTTT
>TRBJ2-7|TRBD1|.|TRBV27
CASSQYRGLILEQYF
TGTGCCAGCAGTCAATACAGGGGTCTAATACTCGAGCAGTACTTC
>TRBJ2-2|.|.|TRBV11-1
CASSLLARATGELFF
TGTGCCAGCAGCTTACTGGCGCGGGCGACCGGGGAGCTGTTTTTT
>TRBJ2-1|.|.|TRBV7-9
CASSSVPEQFF
TGTGCCAGCAGCTCAGTGCCTGAGCAGTTCTTC
>TRBJ1-2|TRBD1|.|TRBV9
CASSPHTSGAGGGYTF
TGTGCCAGCAGCCCGCATACGTCGGGGGCAGGGGGCGGCTACACCTTC
>TRBJ1-1|.|.|TRBV10-3
CAISSVGGLAFF
TGTGCCATCAGTTCCGTGGGGGGTTTGGCTTTCTTT
>TRBJ2-1|TRBD1|few|TRBV5-1
CASSLRDRGYNEQFF
TGCGCCAGCAGCCTCCGGGACAGGGGATACAATGAGCAGTTCTTC
>TRBJ1-5|TRBD1|.|TRBV5-6
CASSSLGTAYSNQPQHF
TGTGCCAGCAGCTCCCTCGGGACAGCGTATAGCAATCAGCCCCAGCATTTT
>TRBJ1-4|TRBD1|.|TRBV15
CATGQGDATNEKLFF
TGTGCCACCGGACAGGGGGACGCAACTAATGAAAAACTGTTTTTT
>TRBJ2-6|.|.|TRBV20-1
CSASSARRAGANVLTF
TGCAGTGCTAGTTCGGCTCGCAGGGCTGGGGCCAACGTCCTGACTTTC
>TRBJ1-6|.|.|TRBV5-1
CASSRTGFSSPLHF
TGCGCCAGCAGCCGAACAGGATTCAGTTCACCCCTCCACTTT
>TRBJ2-3|TRBD2|.|TRBV24-1
CATSDLSGGSDTQYF
TGTGCCACCAGTGATTTAAGCGGGGGCTCAGATACGCAGTATTTT
>TRBJ2-5|.|.|TRBV13
CASSLGQAQETQYF
TGTGCCAGCAGCTTAGGTCAGGCCCAAGAGACCCAGTACTTC
>TRBJ2-5|TRBD2|.|TRBV9
CASSVVPTSGGDVLKETQYF
TGTGCCAGCAGCGTAGTGCCGACTAGCGGGGGGGATGTCCTTAAGGAGACCCAGTACTTC
>TRBJ1-4|TRBD1|.|TRBV5-6
CASSFGPGGTNEKLFF
TGTGCCAGCAGCTTTGGCCCAGGGGGTACTAATGAAAAACTGTTTTTT
>TRBJ1-6|.|once|TRBV25-1
CASVRGGVRNSPLHF
TGTGCCAGTGTTAGGGGGGGGGTACGAAATTCACCCCTCCACTTT
>TRBJ1-2|.|.|TRBV7-3
CASSLRAGHGYTF
TGTGCCAGCAGCTTAAGGGCGGGCCATGGCTACACCTTC
>TRBJ1-5|TRBD1|.|TRBV19
CASSITGDVPLNQPQHF
TGTGCCAGTAGTATCACAGGGGACGTACCGCTCAATCAGCCCCAGCATTTT
>TRBJ2-7|.|.|TRBV4-1
CASSQVVTGEQYF
TGCGCCAGCAGCCAAGTCGTGACGGGCGAGCAGTACTTC
>TRBJ2-2|.|once|TRBV11-2
CASSADRGARVTGELFF
TGTGCCAGCAGCGCCGACCGGGGGGCGCGTGTCACCGGGGAGCTGTTTTTT
>TRBJ2-7|TRBD1|.|TRBV3-1/TRBV3-2
CASSYRGGEQYF
TGTGCCAGCAGCTACAGGGGTGGGGAGCAGTACTTC
>TRBJ2-7|TRBD1|.|TRBV12-5
CASGLGQGLGSSYEQYF
TGTGCTAGTGGTTTGGGACAGGGTTTGGGGAGCTCCTACGAGCAGTACTTC
>TRBJ2-1|.|.|TRBV5-4
CASSPTRNEQFF
TGTGCCAGCAGCCCGACTCGCAATGAGCAGTTCTTC
>TRBJ1-2|.|.|TRBV4-1
CASRGASNYGYTF
TGCGCCAGCAGAGGGGCCAGTAACTATGGCTACACCTTC
>TRBJ1-2|.|.|TRBV6-1
CASSEVPRTAKRAYGYTF
TGTGCCAGCAGTGAAGTCCCTCGGACAGCTAAGCGAGCGTATGGCTACACCTTC
>TRBJ1-3|.|.|TRBV7-9
CASSSLSGNTIYF
TGTGCCAGCAGCTCCCTTTCTGGAAACACCATATATTTT
>TRBJ1-1|.|.|TRBV2
CASSESLSTEAFF
TGTGCCAGCAGTGAGTCCTTGAGCACTGAAGCTTTCTTT
>TRBJ2-1|TRBD2|.|TRBV5-1
CASSLRLAGGQVLYEQFF
TGCGCCAGCAGCTTGCGACTAGCGGGGGGGCAGGTTCTTTATGAGCAGTTCTTC
>TRBJ2-2|TRBD2|few|TRBV5-8
CASSGILAVAGELFF
TGTGCCAGCAGCGGGATCCTAGCGGTAGCCGGGGAGCTGTTTTTT
>TRBJ2-7|.|once|TRBV3-1/TRBV3-2
CASSQGRTEQYF
TGTGCCAGCAGCCAGGGGAGGACCGAGCAGTACTTC
>TRBJ2-6|.|.|TRBV27
CASSPSAGANVLTF
TGTGCCAGCAGTCCCTCTGCTGGGGCCAACGTCCTGACTTTC
>TRBJ2-3|.|.|TRBV19
CASSIWERTYSTDTQYF
TGTGCCAGTAGTATATGGGAGCGGACCTATAGCACAGATACGCAGTATTTT
>TRBJ2-2|.|.|TRBV7-9
CASSPGEGFGELFF
TGTGCCAGCAGCCCCGGGGAAGGGTTCGGGGAGCTGTTTTTT
>TRBJ2-7|.|.|TRBV2
CASSETWAWDEQYF
TGTGCCAGCAGTGAAACGTGGGCATGGGACGAGCAGTACTTC
>TRBJ1-5|.|.|TRBV4-1
CASSNRVEQPQHF
TGCGCCAGCAGTAACAGGGTAGAACAGCCCCAGCATTTT
>TRBJ1-2|TRBD1|.|TRBV27
CASRAGTGDGGGYTF
TGTGCCAGCAGGGCCGGGACAGGGGATGGGGGGGGCTACACCTTC
>TRBJ2-3|TRBD2|once|TRBV30
CAYSGVPDTQYF
TGTGCCTATAGCGGGGTCCCAGATACGCAGTATTTT
>TRBJ2-7|TRBD1|.|TRBV10-2
CASRAGTGGLYEQYF
TGCGCCAGCAGGGCCGGGACAGGGGGTCTCTACGAGCAGTACTTC
>TRBJ2-7|.|.|TRBV7-2
CASSSLPLSPYEQYF
TGTGCCAGCAGCTCACTACCACTATCCCCCTACGAGCAGTACTTC
>TRBJ1-1|.|.|TRBV30
CAWSAGLAEAFF
TGTGCCTGGAGTGCAGGGTTGGCTGAAGCTTTCTTT
>TRBJ1-2|.|.|TRBV10-3
CAISSNPSSGLGYTF
TGTGCCATCAGTTCAAACCCTAGTAGCGGGTTGGGCTACACCTTC
>TRBJ2-3|TRBD1|.|TRBV5-4
CASSLDRGGTDTQYF
TGTGCCAGCAGCCTAGACAGGGGAGGCACAGATACGCAGTATTTT
>TRBJ2-2|TRBD1|.|TRBV27
CASSWTGTTGELFF
TGTGCCAGCAGTTGGACAGGGACCACCGGGGAGCTGTTTTTT
>TRBJ2-1|TRBD1|.|TRBV5-4
CASSITGTGGVDEQFF
TGTGCCAGCAGCATAACCGGGACAGGGGGCGTGGATGAGCAGTTCTTC
>TRBJ1-2|TRBD1|.|TRBV5-1
CASSLTTGLNGYTF
TGCGCCAGCAGCTTGACGACAGGGCTAAATGGCTACACCTTC